These 29 T cell receptor beta chains originate from one sample sequenced in a study of blood T cell repertoires in COVID-19. Clones were sequenced by immunoSEQ multiplex PCR, and TCRdb holds only the in-frame ones, with some missing. The profile shows about 500,000 clones, roughly 91% of them singletons. The sequencing sample was made of peripheral blood. These TCRs come from a woman aged 45 to 65 with COVID-19, enrolled during active disease.

The chain uses TRBV5-4 and TRBJ2-1; TRBD1 agrees at 8 bases. Germline values: CDR1 SGHNT, CDR2 YYREEE (reference sequence). V lost 0 bases and J lost 9; bases outside the gene matches: 8. The CDR3 contains 15 residues. The CDR3 spells CASSLARGQGAEQFF. The CDR3 DNA is TGTGCCAGCAGCTTGGCCAGGGGGCAGGGGGCTGAGCAGTTCTTC.

This chain joins TRBV2 and TRBJ2-2; D is unclear. The V end lost 8 bases, the J end lost 3 bases, and 10 bases lay between the germline ends. This CDR3 is 13 amino acids long. In germline, CDR1 is SNHLY, CDR2 FYNNEI. CDR3 sequence: CASQEQYTGELFF. The CDR3 DNA sequence: TGTGCCAGCCAAGAACAATACACCGGGGAGCTGTTTTTT.

The chain recombines TRBV13 with TRBJ2-1; 9 bases match TRBD1. V shed 7 bases and J 8 bases; nucleotides not matched to a gene: 12. CDR1 PRHDT and CDR2 FYEKMQ come from the germline V gene (reference sequence). The CDR3 is 15 amino acids. The CDR3: CASIQTGGGYYEQFF. The CDR3 DNA is TGTGCCAGCATCCAAACAGGGGGCGGTTATTATGAGCAGTTCTTC.

Turning to this clone: An end of the junction differs from the germline gene, which may be a read error. The chain combines TRBV29-1 with TRBJ1-2; tentatively, D is TRBD1 (5 bases). This CDR3 is 13 amino acids long. Germline V lookup: CDR1 SQVTM, CDR2 ANQGSEA. For the CDR3, the DNA is TGCAGCCTTGAGATCGGGGGAGGGGTAGGCTACACCTTC. Its protein is CSLEIGGGVGYTF.

This clone was picked up one time. This chain connects TRBV9 to TRBJ2-3, with 9 bases identical to TRBD2. Germline V CDR1 and CDR2: SGDLS, YYNGEE. The CDR3 consists of 17 residues. The trim removed 2 bases at V and 3 bases at J, leaving 10 bases unmatched. The CDR3 here is CASSVEGGGGATDTQYF. The CDR3 region has the DNA TGTGCCAGCAGCGTCGAGGGAGGCGGGGGGGCGACAGATACGCAGTATTTT.

The chain is built from TRBV5-1 and TRBJ1-2; 9 nucleotides match TRBD1. In germline, CDR1 is SGHRS, CDR2 YFSETQ. Trimming at V came to 6 bases and at J to 8 bases, leaving 11 bases not matched to a gene. The CDR3 loop spans 14 amino acids. The CDR3 sequence is CASTLGQGLGGYTF. The DNA of the CDR3 is TGCGCCAGCACTCTGGGACAGGGATTGGGCGGCTACACCTTC.

The table lists this clone with a few counts. The genes are TRBV3-1 (or the pseudogene TRBV3-2) and TRBJ1-1; weak D call: TRBD1 (5 bases). CDR3 size: 14 residues. Germline assignment: CDR1 LGHDT and CDR2 YNNKEL (reference sequence). Between the trimmed V and J ends, which lost 3 bases and 6 bases, there was a span of 14 bases. The CDR3 nucleotides read TGTGCCAGCAGCCACAGGGAAGGTACCGCTGAAGCTTTCTTT. Its protein is CASSHREGTAEAFF.

The J gene is TRBJ1-5, the V gene TRBV6-1; weak D call: TRBD1 (5 bases). Trimming cost V 2 bases and J 4 bases, with 18 bases left between them. This CDR3 is built from 17 residues. Germline assignment: CDR1 MNHNS and CDR2 SASEGT. CDR3 sequence reads: CASSETFGSGANQPQHF. The CDR3 nucleotides are TGTGCCAGCAGTGAAACGTTTGGGAGCGGGGCTAATCAGCCCCAGCATTTT.

The J gene is TRBJ1-3, the V gene TRBV3-1 (or the pseudogene TRBV3-2); 7 bases are shared with TRBD1. V shed 4 bases and J 2 bases; nucleotides not matched to a gene: 17. CDR3 length equals 19 residues. Germline V CDR1 and CDR2: LGHDT, YNNKEL (reference sequence). Here the CDR3 DNA reads TGTGCCAGCAGCCTCGAGCCCTCCAGACAGGGAAGGGCTGGAAACACCATATATTTT. The encoded protein is CASSLEPSRQGRAGNTIYF.

This chain links TRBV2 with TRBJ1-6; D perhaps matches TRBD1 (6 bases). Germline assignment: CDR1 SNHLY and CDR2 FYNNEI. CDR3 length equals 13 residues. Trimming took off 7 bases at V and 10 bases at J, with 14 bases between the two ends. The DNA for the CDR3 is TGTGCCAGCAATGCAGGGGACGGATCACCCCTCCACTTT. Translation: CASNAGDGSPLHF. Based on the CDR3 plus reference TRBV2 and TRBJ1-6, the full variable domain is EPEVTQTPSHQVTQMGQEVILRCVPISNHLYFYWYRQILGQKVEFLVSFYNNEISEKSEIFDDQFSVERPDGSNFTLKIRSTKLEDSAMYFCASNAGDGSPLHFGNGTRLTVT.

The gene calls are TRBV4-2 and TRBJ2-1, with 12 nucleotides matching TRBD2. Germline lookup yields CDR1 LGHNA and CDR2 YNFKEQ. The CDR3 runs 16 residues. After removal of 1 base from V and 4 bases from J, the junction contained 2 bases not matched to a gene. The CDR3 spells CASSQGTSGAYNEQFF. In DNA form, the CDR3 reads TGTGCCAGCAGCCAAGGGACTAGCGGGGCGTACAATGAGCAGTTCTTC.

V and J are TRBV4-1 and TRBJ2-6; TRBD1 matches 7 bases. The V gene's germline CDR1 is MGHRA and CDR2 YSYEKL. This CDR3 is built from 18 residues. The junction had 6 bases not matched to a gene; V was cut back by 1 base and J by 0 bases. The CDR3 nucleotides are TGCGCCAGCAGCCAAGGAAACAGGGGCAGCTCTGGGGCCAACGTCCTGACTTTC. Residues: CASSQGNRGSSGANVLTF.

The chain carries TRBV2 and TRBJ1-1, with D tentatively TRBD1 (5 bases). Per germline, CDR1 SNHLY and CDR2 FYNNEI. The CDR3 is made up of 12 amino acids. V was clipped by 2 bases and J by 7 bases, with 8 bases between them. In DNA, the CDR3 is TGTGCCAGCAGTGAAAACCAGGGTGAAGCTTTCTTT. Translating it yields CASSENQGEAFF.

The chain uses TRBV19 and TRBJ2-2, with 9 bases aligning to TRBD1. V was pared by 2 bases and J by 8 bases, with 6 bases of the junction left unmatched. CDR1 LNHDA and CDR2 SQIVND come from the germline V gene (reference sequence). The CDR3 totals 15 residues. CDR3: CASSINRGRAGELFF. In DNA, the CDR3 is TGTGCCAGTAGTATAAACAGGGGGCGCGCGGGGGAGCTGTTTTTT.

The J gene is TRBJ1-1, the V gene TRBV30, with unresolved D. This CDR3 spans 13 amino acids. CDR1 GTSNPN and CDR2 SVGIG come from the germline V gene (reference sequence). Between the trimmed V and J ends, which lost 1 base and 3 bases, there was a span of 9 bases. The CDR3 DNA sequence: TGTGCCTGGAGTGCCAACAGAGACACTGAAGCTTTCTTT. Translated, it gives CAWSANRDTEAFF.

V usage is TRBV7-9 and J usage is TRBJ1-6; D is possibly TRBD1 (6 bases). The V end was cut by 4 bases, the J end by 9 bases, with 16 bases between. Germline V gene data show CDR1 as SEHNR and CDR2 as FQNEAQ (reference sequence). The CDR3 covers 15 residues. Written as DNA, the CDR3 is TGTGCCAGCAGCTCGGCGGGGGCGGTCGGTTCACCCCTCCACTTT. Translating gives CASSSAGAVGSPLHF.

The rearrangement joins TRBV27 to TRBJ1-1; perhaps TRBD1 as D (5 bases). The CDR3 covers 15 residues. V was cut by 3 bases and J by 1 base, with 12 bases left in between. Looked up from germline, CDR1 is MNHEY and CDR2 is SMNVEV (reference sequence). CDR3 DNA: TGTGCCAGCAGTTTGGGGCCGCCCCCGAACACTGAAGCTTTCTTT. This codes for CASSLGPPPNTEAFF.

The chain employs TRBV24-1 and TRBJ2-2; a weak D match, TRBD2 (6 bases). CDR3 length: 16 amino acids. The V end lost 2 bases, the J end lost 0 bases, and 9 bases lay between the germline ends. CDR1 and CDR2 from the germline V gene are KGHDR and SFDVKD. This chain's CDR3 is CATSDYGGANTGELFF. The CDR3 DNA reads TGTGCCACCAGTGATTACGGCGGGGCGAACACCGGGGAGCTGTTTTTT.

CDR3 coding DNA: TGCGCCAGCAGCTTTAGCGGACTGAGTAATACCCAGTACTTC. Residues: CASSFSGLSNTQYF. The chain employs TRBV5-1 and TRBJ2-5; TRBD2 is a possible D gene (6 bases). The length of the CDR3 is 14 residues. CDR1 and CDR2 (germline): SGHRS, YFSETQ. Trimming cost V 2 bases and J 8 bases, with 16 bases left between them.

J is TRBJ2-7 and V is TRBV4-1; tentative D call: TRBD2 (5 bases). V lost 3 bases and J lost 2, with 8 bases in between. CDR1 MGHRA and CDR2 YSYEKL come from the germline V gene. There are 13 residues in the CDR3. The DNA of the CDR3 is TGCGCCAGCAGCCATCCCGGGGCCTACGAGCAGTACTTC. The encoded protein is CASSHPGAYEQYF.

In nucleotides, the CDR3 is TGTGCCAGCAGCCAAACAGGGGGCGGCGACGAGCAGTACTTC. Its protein product is CASSQTGGGDEQYF. The chain carries TRBV9 and TRBJ2-7, with 9 positions matching TRBD1. Germline CDR1 reads SGDLS; CDR2 reads YYNGEE. The CDR3 is made up of 14 amino acids. V shed 4 bases and J 5 bases; nucleotides not matched to a gene: 7.

The CDR3 here is CASSMSGGGIYGYTF. The CDR3 DNA sequence: TGTGCCAGTAGTATGAGCGGCGGGGGAATCTATGGCTACACCTTC. The chain joins TRBV19 to TRBJ1-2; D is possibly TRBD1 (5 bases). CDR1 and CDR2 (germline): LNHDA, SQIVND (reference sequence). CDR3 length: 15 amino acids. V lost 3 bases, J lost 4 bases, and 15 bases lay in between.

This clone was found once. V usage is TRBV3-1 (or the pseudogene TRBV3-2) and J usage is TRBJ2-6; D is ambiguous. Trimming pared 4 bases from V and 0 bases from J, leaving 13 bases between. CDR1 and CDR2 (germline): LGHDT, YNNKEL (reference sequence). The CDR3 runs 17 residues. This CDR3 is CASSRNRGYSGANVLTF. For the CDR3, the DNA is TGTGCCAGCAGCCGAAACCGAGGTTACTCTGGGGCCAACGTCCTGACTTTC.

V and J are TRBV15 and TRBJ1-4; 9 bases fit TRBD1. Germline CDR1 and CDR2: LNHNV and YYDKDF (reference sequence). This CDR3 has 15 residues. Trimming removed 2 bases from V and 7 bases from J; junction bases left unmatched: 5. CDR3 bases: TGTGCCACCAGCAGAAGGACAGGGGCGAGTGAAAAACTGTTTTTT. This encodes CATSRRTGASEKLFF.

V is TRBV5-1 and J is TRBJ1-3; the D is unclear. The CDR3 is 15 amino acids. V lost 4 bases to trimming and J lost 2 bases, with 13 bases between them. Germline-derived CDR1 and CDR2 are SGHRS and YFSETQ. This CDR3 is CASSREGATGNTIYF. CDR3 bases: TGCGCCAGCAGCAGAGAGGGTGCTACTGGAAACACCATATATTTT.

The chain joins TRBV30 to TRBJ2-7; tentatively, D is TRBD2 (6 bases). V was shortened by 6 bases and J by 0 bases, with 15 bases between the two germline ends. CDR1 GTSNPN and CDR2 SVGIG come from the germline V gene (reference sequence). CDR3 length equals 14 residues. DNA of the CDR3: TGTGCCTGCAACCCCCGGGGGAGCTCCTACGAGCAGTACTTC. Protein sequence: CACNPRGSSYEQYF.

This clone was detected once. The rearrangement links TRBV9 to TRBJ1-1; 9 bases map to TRBD1. Germline CDR1 SGDLS, CDR2 YYNGEE. J was trimmed by 0 bases and V by 4 bases; bases with no gene match: 4. The CDR3 spans 15 residues. The CDR3 DNA reads as TGTGCCAGCAGCCCCCGACAGGGGGTGAACACTGAAGCTTTCTTT. Translation gives CASSPRQGVNTEAFF. Full variable domain (outside the CDR3, taken from reference TRBV9 and TRBJ1-1): DSGVTQTPKHLITATGQRVTLRCSPRSGDLSVYWYQQSLDQGLQFLIQYYNGEERAKGNILERFSAQQFPDLHSELNLSSLELGDSALYFCASSPRQGVNTEAFFGQGTRLTVV.

V usage is TRBV29-1 and J usage is TRBJ2-3, with TRBD2 matching 11 bases. From germline, CDR1 is SQVTM and CDR2 ANQGSEA. J gave up 5 bases and V 8 bases, and 9 bases lay outside the gene matches. The length of the CDR3 is 14 residues. CDR3 amino acids: CSQAGTSGGDTQYF. The CDR3 bases are TGCAGCCAGGCCGGGACTAGCGGAGGAGATACGCAGTATTTT.

About this clone: The sample has other DNA sequences that encode this CDR3 too. V gene TRBV4-1 combines with J gene TRBJ2-1, with D tentatively TRBD2 (6 bases). This CDR3 has 12 residues. CDR1 is MGHRA, CDR2 YSYEKL, per germline. Trimming cost V 5 bases and J 7 bases, with 9 bases left between them. DNA for the CDR3: TGCGCCAGCAGCAGCGGAGGGAATGAGCAGTTCTTC. Amino acids: CASSSGGNEQFF.